A selection of T cell receptor beta chains follows, all from one sample in a study of T cell repertoires in cytomegalovirus infection. TCRdb processed the reads anew with MiXCR; each CDR3 protein has one entry. The sample lists a few hundred thousand distinct CDR3 sequences; approximately 15% were seen once. Sequences were obtained from CD8+ T cells from PBMCs. These receptors were obtained from a human donor in good health (CMV status not recorded). Some clones in this sample may be carry-over from other donors' samples. Both conserved end residues are part of each CDR3. The D gene is left open where the match is weak. For some rows the clone size is stated as once, few or many, or as a class when expanded; others skip it.

d_gene: TRBD1; abundance: NA; v_gene: TRBV6-1; j_gene: TRBJ1-1; CDR3aa: CASSEAGGTGATEAFF; CDR3nt: TGTGCCAGCAGTGAAGCCGGGGGGACAGGGGCGACTGAAGCTTTCTTT
d_gene: TRBD1; abundance: many; v_gene: TRBV28; j_gene: TRBJ2-7; CDR3aa: CASRAGTGEQYF; CDR3nt: TGTGCCAGCAGGGCCGGGACAGGCGAGCAGTACTTC
d_gene: NA; abundance: NA; v_gene: TRBV11-1; j_gene: TRBJ1-1; CDR3aa: CASAEGRTMNTEAFF; CDR3nt: TGTGCCAGCGCCGAGGGACGGACCATGAACACTGAAGCTTTCTTT
d_gene: TRBD1; abundance: many; v_gene: TRBV6-2/TRBV6-3; j_gene: TRBJ1-2; CDR3aa: CASSYRSLGQAAAYGYTF; CDR3nt: TGTGCCAGCAGTTACCGAAGTTTAGGACAGGCCGCTGCCTATGGCTACACCTTC
d_gene: NA; abundance: many; v_gene: TRBV5-6; j_gene: TRBJ1-1; CDR3aa: CASSPTDWAEAFF; CDR3nt: TGTGCCAGCAGCCCGACGGACTGGGCTGAAGCTTTCTTT
d_gene: NA; abundance: NA; v_gene: TRBV12-3/TRBV12-4; j_gene: TRBJ2-7; CDR3aa: CASSLGPGWEQYF; CDR3nt: TGTGCCAGCAGTTTAGGTCCAGGCTGGGAGCAGTACTTC
d_gene: TRBD2; abundance: NA; v_gene: TRBV28; j_gene: TRBJ2-7; CDR3aa: CASTFGGDYEQYF; CDR3nt: TGTGCCAGCACTTTCGGGGGGGATTACGAGCAGTACTTC
d_gene: TRBD2; abundance: many; v_gene: TRBV10-3; j_gene: TRBJ2-7; CDR3aa: CAISESPGLAINVEQYF; CDR3nt: TGTGCCATCAGTGAGTCACCGGGACTAGCTATTAATGTCGAGCAGTACTTC
d_gene: TRBD1; abundance: NA; v_gene: TRBV5-1; j_gene: TRBJ1-2; CDR3aa: CASSLGQDYGYTF; CDR3nt: TGCGCCAGCAGCTTAGGACAGGACTATGGCTACACCTTC
d_gene: NA; abundance: NA; v_gene: TRBV7-9; j_gene: TRBJ2-3; CDR3aa: CASSSGTTNGDTQYF; CDR3nt: TGTGCCAGCAGCTCCGGGACAACGAATGGGGATACGCAGTATTTT
d_gene: TRBD2; abundance: few; v_gene: TRBV9; j_gene: TRBJ2-7; CDR3aa: CASSVEDSGGAEQYF; CDR3nt: TGTGCCAGCAGCGTAGAGGATAGCGGGGGTGCAGAGCAGTACTTC
d_gene: NA; abundance: NA; v_gene: TRBV2; j_gene: TRBJ2-7; CDR3aa: CASSEGPSTYEQYF; CDR3nt: TGTGCCAGCAGTGAAGGGCCGTCCACCTACGAGCAGTACTTC
d_gene: NA; abundance: NA; v_gene: TRBV29-1; j_gene: TRBJ1-2; CDR3aa: CSADGRAGYTF; CDR3nt: TGCAGCGCCGACGGCCGGGCTGGCTACACCTTC
d_gene: TRBD2; abundance: few; v_gene: TRBV29-1; j_gene: TRBJ2-5; CDR3aa: CSVEKAGGMETQYF; CDR3nt: TGCAGCGTTGAAAAGGCGGGGGGGATGGAGACCCAGTACTTC
d_gene: NA; abundance: many; v_gene: TRBV4-3; j_gene: TRBJ2-1; CDR3aa: CASSPDRSRNNEQFF; CDR3nt: TGCGCCAGCAGCCCGGATCGGTCGAGAAACAATGAGCAGTTCTTC
d_gene: NA; abundance: few; v_gene: TRBV4-1; j_gene: TRBJ2-5; CDR3aa: CASSQEPPGVYQETQYF; CDR3nt: TGCGCCAGCAGCCAAGAACCGCCAGGAGTGTACCAAGAGACCCAGTACTTC
d_gene: NA; abundance: NA; v_gene: TRBV6-6; j_gene: TRBJ1-1; CDR3aa: CASSYSGSYTEAFF; CDR3nt: TGTGCCAGCAGTTACTCGGGGAGTTACACTGAAGCTTTCTTT
d_gene: NA; abundance: NA; v_gene: TRBV6-1; j_gene: TRBJ2-5; CDR3aa: CASSEPQRSEYF; CDR3nt: TGTGCCAGCAGTGAGCCACAGCGTTCCGAGTACTTC
d_gene: NA; abundance: few; v_gene: TRBV4-1; j_gene: TRBJ2-7; CDR3aa: CASSQGGAGEQYF; CDR3nt: TGCGCCAGCAGCCAAGGTGGGGCGGGAGAGCAGTACTTC
d_gene: NA; abundance: many; v_gene: TRBV7-8; j_gene: TRBJ2-1; CDR3aa: CASSPLQGGSYNEQFF; CDR3nt: TGTGCCAGCAGCCCCCTACAAGGGGGTTCCTACAATGAGCAGTTCTTC
d_gene: TRBD2; abundance: NA; v_gene: TRBV5-4; j_gene: TRBJ2-7; CDR3aa: CASSWEAGQQNYEQYF; CDR3nt: TGTGCCAGCAGCTGGGAAGCGGGGCAACAGAACTACGAGCAGTACTTC
d_gene: TRBD1; abundance: NA; v_gene: TRBV2; j_gene: TRBJ1-2; CDR3aa: CASSEDRGGSNGYTF; CDR3nt: TGTGCCAGCAGTGAGGACAGGGGAGGGTCGAATGGCTACACCTTC
d_gene: NA; abundance: NA; v_gene: TRBV25-1; j_gene: TRBJ2-1; CDR3aa: CASSEGMDEQFF; CDR3nt: TGTGCCAGCAGTGAAGGGATGGATGAGCAGTTCTTC
d_gene: TRBD1; abundance: few; v_gene: TRBV27; j_gene: TRBJ1-1; CDR3aa: CASSLTGFGPEAFF; CDR3nt: TGTGCCAGCAGTTTGACAGGGTTCGGACCTGAAGCTTTCTTT
d_gene: NA; abundance: many; v_gene: TRBV7-6; j_gene: TRBJ2-2; CDR3aa: CASSQGRRGVTGELFF; CDR3nt: TGTGCCAGCAGCCAAGGGCGGCGAGGGGTCACCGGGGAGCTGTTTTTT
d_gene: NA; abundance: many; v_gene: TRBV7-9; j_gene: TRBJ2-1; CDR3aa: CASTPAASYNEQFF; CDR3nt: TGTGCCAGCACCCCAGCCGCCTCCTACAATGAGCAGTTCTTC
d_gene: TRBD1; abundance: few; v_gene: TRBV11-2; j_gene: TRBJ2-5; CDR3aa: CASAGQGKETQYF; CDR3nt: TGTGCCAGCGCGGGACAGGGTAAAGAGACCCAGTACTTC
d_gene: TRBD1; abundance: many; v_gene: TRBV4-1; j_gene: TRBJ1-1; CDR3aa: CASSQDRRQGGTEAFF; CDR3nt: TGCGCCAGCAGCCAAGATAGACGTCAGGGGGGCACTGAAGCTTTCTTT
d_gene: NA; abundance: many; v_gene: TRBV4-2; j_gene: TRBJ1-1; CDR3aa: CASSQVGEGTEAFF; CDR3nt: TGTGCCAGCAGCCAAGTGGGGGAAGGCACTGAAGCTTTCTTT
d_gene: TRBD1; abundance: many; v_gene: TRBV7-2; j_gene: TRBJ1-5; CDR3aa: CASSLGTGVNQPQHF; CDR3nt: TGTGCCAGCAGCTTGGGGACAGGCGTCAATCAGCCCCAGCATTTT
d_gene: TRBD1; abundance: few; v_gene: TRBV7-9; j_gene: TRBJ2-3; CDR3aa: CASSLGQDTDTQYF; CDR3nt: TGTGCCAGCAGCTTGGGACAGGATACAGATACGCAGTATTTT
d_gene: NA; abundance: many; v_gene: TRBV7-2; j_gene: TRBJ2-1; CDR3aa: CASSLGLDNEQFF; CDR3nt: TGTGCCAGCAGCTTGGGGTTAGACAATGAGCAGTTCTTC
d_gene: NA; abundance: many; v_gene: TRBV9; j_gene: TRBJ1-1; CDR3aa: CASSARPPEAFF; CDR3nt: TGTGCCAGCAGCGCCCGACCACCTGAAGCTTTCTTT
d_gene: NA; abundance: few; v_gene: TRBV6-8; j_gene: TRBJ1-1; CDR3aa: CASSDLGEAFF; CDR3nt: TGTGCCAGCAGTGACCTCGGCGAAGCTTTCTTT
d_gene: NA; abundance: many; v_gene: TRBV28; j_gene: TRBJ2-1; CDR3aa: CASSFGGSNNEQFF; CDR3nt: TGTGCCAGCAGTTTTGGGGGCTCGAACAATGAGCAGTTCTTC
d_gene: TRBD2; abundance: many; v_gene: TRBV7-6; j_gene: TRBJ2-1; CDR3aa: CASSLGAGLAGSYNEQFF; CDR3nt: TGTGCCAGCAGCTTAGGGGCAGGACTAGCGGGGAGCTACAATGAGCAGTTCTTC
d_gene: TRBD1; abundance: NA; v_gene: TRBV20-1; j_gene: TRBJ2-3; CDR3aa: CSAPVPGQGYTDTQYF; CDR3nt: TGCAGTGCCCCAGTCCCGGGACAGGGGTACACAGATACGCAGTATTTT
d_gene: NA; abundance: many; v_gene: TRBV28; j_gene: TRBJ1-1; CDR3aa: CASRPQGYTEAFF; CDR3nt: TGTGCCAGCAGACCTCAGGGATACACTGAAGCTTTCTTT
d_gene: TRBD1; abundance: many; v_gene: TRBV15; j_gene: TRBJ2-7; CDR3aa: CATSLGQGRVYEQYF; CDR3nt: TGTGCCACCAGCTTAGGACAGGGGAGAGTCTACGAGCAGTACTTC
d_gene: TRBD1; abundance: many; v_gene: TRBV7-8; j_gene: TRBJ2-1; CDR3aa: CASSFQPPRQGINEQFF; CDR3nt: TGTGCCAGCAGCTTCCAGCCCCCCCGACAGGGGATCAATGAGCAGTTCTTC
d_gene: NA; abundance: once; v_gene: TRBV5-8; j_gene: TRBJ1-4; CDR3aa: CASSLGSGQFREDEKLFF; CDR3nt: TGTGCCAGCAGCTTGGGATCGGGTCAATTTCGGGAAGATGAAAAACTGTTTTTT